This T cell receptor beta chain is from a study of regulatory T cells in long-lasting Graves disease. In regard to this clonotype: Its antigen remains unknown.

Both iRepertoire HTBI primers and Arm-PCR of CDR3 regions were used to build the TCR beta libraries. Using its own MiXCR run on the multiplex PCR reads, TCRdb lists one record per CDR3 protein. The table lists around 360,000 distinct CDR3 sequences, about 17% of them singletons. This CDR3 is built from 16 residues. Trimming shortened V by 4 bases and J by 5 bases, and 21 bases separated the two germline ends. Germline V gene lookup returns CDR1 SGHRS and CDR2 YFSETQ. Sample time point: newly diagnosed GD, antithyroid drugs for less than 3 months. Researchers made the TCR library from RNA that was extracted from PBMCs. Notes on the study in general: With persistent disease, TRBV28, TRBJ1-2 and TRBJ2-5 were the favored segments.

The same sample was also studied in work on T cells in Graves' hyperthyroidism and ophthalmopathy. That work states: The hyperthyroidism patients had all been newly diagnosed, and their disease duration was under 2 months. Their ages ranged from 18 to 65 years. Most expanded thyroid clonotypes above 0.001 also appeared in blood.

This clonotype was sampled from a woman under 30 with Graves disease. V is TRBV5-1 and J is TRBJ1-2; maybe TRBD1 (6 bases). Sample: peripheral blood mononuclear cells (PBMCs), taken at new diagnosis, from a patient treated with antithyroid drugs. The CDR3 nucleotides are TGCGCCAGCAGCGACGAAGGGTCCCAAGGGGGATATGGCTACACCTTC. Encoded protein: CASSDEGSQGGYGYTF.